The rows below give T cell receptor beta chains drawn from one sample of a study of shared T cell receptors in the human thymus. Libraries were prepared by immunoSEQ multiplex PCR; TCRdb keeps only in-frame clonotypes and omits some of them. The table records hundreds of thousands of clones, more than 70% of them present only once. A further study also used this sample, focusing on human thymus T cells.

Sequencing input: thymocytes. The origin of the receptors is a boy younger than two with a congenital heart defect. Both conserved end residues are part of each CDR3. The D gene is left open where the match is weak. Size is stated for part of the rows, as once, few or many counts, or as a class when the clone is expanded.

J: TRBJ1-1; D: TRBD1; V: TRBV19; length: 16; size: .; DNA: TGTGCCAGTAGTCCCCGGCCGGACAGGGGTGGCACTGAAGCTTTCTTT; CDR3: CASSPRPDRGGTEAFF
J: TRBJ1-5; D: .; V: TRBV19; length: 16; size: .; DNA: TGTGCCAGTAGGGCAGAAGGAACTAGCCTTAATCAGCCCCAGCATTTT; CDR3: CASRAEGTSLNQPQHF
J: TRBJ1-5; D: .; V: TRBV28; length: 16; size: .; DNA: TGTGCCAGCAGTTTCTCTTTGCAGGCCCTCAATCAGCCCCAGCATTTT; CDR3: CASSFSLQALNQPQHF
J: TRBJ2-2; D: TRBD1; V: TRBV4-3; length: 17; size: .; DNA: TGCGCCAGCAGCCAAGATCATACAGGGGGTCACACCGGGGAGCTGTTTTTT; CDR3: CASSQDHTGGHTGELFF
J: TRBJ1-5; D: TRBD1; V: TRBV4-3; length: 15; size: few; DNA: TGCGCCAGCAGCCGAAGGACAGGGGACAATCAGCCCCAGCATTTT; CDR3: CASSRRTGDNQPQHF
J: TRBJ2-7; D: TRBD1; V: TRBV6-1; length: 13; size: .; DNA: TGTGCCAGCAGACCTAAACAGGGGAGCGAGCAGTACTTC; CDR3: CASRPKQGSEQYF
J: TRBJ1-1; D: .; V: TRBV11-2; length: 16; size: .; DNA: TGTGCCAGCAGCCGGGGCTGGGGGCGGGCGAACACTGAAGCTTTCTTT; CDR3: CASSRGWGRANTEAFF
J: TRBJ2-7; D: TRBD1; V: TRBV28; length: 13; size: few; DNA: TGTGCCAGCAGTTTAGACAGGGCCCAGGTCGTGTACTTC; CDR3: CASSLDRAQVVYF
J: TRBJ1-1; D: .; V: TRBV19; length: 15; size: .; DNA: TGTGCCAGTAGTACCCGGGTATCAGTGGTCACTGAAGCTTTCTTT; CDR3: CASSTRVSVVTEAFF
J: TRBJ2-7; D: TRBD2; V: TRBV5-1; length: 17; size: .; DNA: TGCGCCAGCAGCTCTCCCACCGAGCGGGAGGGCCACAACGAGCAGTACTTC; CDR3: CASSSPTEREGHNEQYF
J: TRBJ2-5; D: TRBD1; V: TRBV11-3; length: 16; size: .; DNA: TGTGCCAGCAGCTTAGGTGGGACAGGGGGAGAAGAGACCCAGTACTTC; CDR3: CASSLGGTGGEETQYF
J: TRBJ2-5; D: TRBD1; V: TRBV25-1; length: 15; size: .; DNA: TGTGCCAGCAGCGGGACAGGGGGGTGGAGGGAGACCCAGTACTTC; CDR3: CASSGTGGWRETQYF
J: TRBJ1-5; D: .; V: TRBV15; length: 15; size: .; DNA: TGTGCCACCGCGACTCAGGGTTTGGGCAATCAGCCCCAGCATTTT; CDR3: CATATQGLGNQPQHF
J: TRBJ1-1; D: .; V: TRBV25-1; length: 13; size: few; DNA: TGTGCCAGCAGCCCTGTTACAGGGTTTGAAGCTTTCTTT; CDR3: CASSPVTGFEAFF
J: TRBJ1-2; D: TRBD1; V: TRBV5-1; length: 14; size: .; DNA: TGCGCCAGCAGCCTAGACGGGACAGCAGATGGCTACACCTTC; CDR3: CASSLDGTADGYTF
J: TRBJ2-2; D: .; V: TRBV18; length: 15; size: .; DNA: TGTGCCAGCTCACCAGAGTATCAGGGGACCGGGGAGCTGTTTTTT; CDR3: CASSPEYQGTGELFF
J: TRBJ1-3; D: TRBD1; V: TRBV28; length: 17; size: .; DNA: TGTGCCAGCAGTTCTTGGCTAAGGGGGCTCGCTGGAAACACCATATATTTT; CDR3: CASSSWLRGLAGNTIYF
J: TRBJ1-1; D: TRBD1; V: TRBV4-3; length: 14; size: once; DNA: TGCGCCAGCAGCCGATGGGACAGAAACACTGAAGCTTTCTTT; CDR3: CASSRWDRNTEAFF
J: TRBJ1-1; D: .; V: TRBV7-2; length: 15; size: .; DNA: TGTGCCAGCAGCCTCGGGTCGATGTGGAACACTGAAGCTTTCTTT; CDR3: CASSLGSMWNTEAFF
J: TRBJ2-3; D: .; V: TRBV7-9; length: 16; size: .; DNA: TGTGCCGGGGCCCCTGCCAGGAATTCTAGCACAGATACGCAGTATTTT; CDR3: CAGAPARNSSTDTQYF
J: TRBJ1-4; D: .; V: TRBV28; length: 15; size: few; DNA: TGTGCCAGCAGTTCGCGGGCGGGAGAGAATGAAAAACTGTTTTTT; CDR3: CASSSRAGENEKLFF
J: TRBJ2-5; D: TRBD2; V: TRBV4-1; length: 15; size: .; DNA: TGCGCCAGCAGCCAGATTAGCGGGGGACAAGAGACCCAGTACTTC; CDR3: CASSQISGGQETQYF
J: TRBJ1-5; D: .; V: TRBV2; length: 15; size: .; DNA: TGTGCCAGCAGCACGGCCAGGCATAGCAATCAGCCCCAGCATTTT; CDR3: CASSTARHSNQPQHF
J: TRBJ2-3; D: TRBD2; V: TRBV7-7; length: 21; size: .; DNA: TGTGCTAGCAGCTTAGGAAAGGTTGGTTTCAGGGAGGGACTAAACACAGATACGCAGTATTTT; CDR3: CASSLGKVGFREGLNTDTQYF
J: TRBJ2-1; D: .; V: TRBV28; length: 15; size: .; DNA: TGTGCCAGCAGTTTGGCCCTAGCGAACTACAATGAGCAGTTCTTC; CDR3: CASSLALANYNEQFF
J: TRBJ1-4; D: TRBD1; V: TRBV4-3; length: 19; size: .; DNA: TGCGCCAGCAGCCAAGCAGGACAGGAATTGGGACCAACTAATGAAAAACTGTTTTTT; CDR3: CASSQAGQELGPTNEKLFF